Below, 24 T cell receptor beta chains from the same sample are listed, as sequenced in a study of identical twins. TCRdb independently ran MiXCR on the 5' RACE reads; one entry per CDR3 protein. This sample has 450,000 to 600,000 distinct CDR3 sequences, with about a fifth found just once. The sample was also linked to a second study, of yellow fever vaccine responses in identical twins.

Material for sequencing was CD4+ T cells sorted from blood. Receptor source: a woman aged 18-29 years in good health.

The chain uses TRBV29-1 and TRBJ2-2; 9 bases fit TRBD1. This CDR3 has 18 amino acids. The germline CDR1 and CDR2 sequences are SQVTM and ANQGSEA. The V and J ends lost 4 bases and 1 base, in that order; junction bases with no gene match: 13. DNA for the CDR3: TGCAGCGTTGTGGGGCCTACCGGACAGGGGTTGAACACCGGGGAGCTGTTTTTT. As protein: CSVVGPTGQGLNTGELFF.

This chain uses TRBV20-1 with TRBJ1-4; no definite D call. From germline, CDR1 is DFQATT and CDR2 SNEGSKA (reference sequence). Trimming shortened V by 0 bases and J by 9 bases, and 11 bases separated the two germline ends. CDR3 size: 13 residues. Here the CDR3 reads CSARDETWQKLFF. The CDR3 DNA reads as TGCAGTGCTAGAGATGAGACATGGCAAAAACTGTTTTTT.

The J gene is TRBJ2-1, the V gene TRBV24-1; D perhaps matches TRBD1 (5 bases). The CDR3 covers 15 residues. Germline V gene data show CDR1 as KGHDR and CDR2 as SFDVKD. Trimming took 4 bases from V and 4 from J, leaving 13 bases between them. CDR3 DNA sequence: TGTGCCACCAGTGAAGTAAAGGGGTCATACAATGAGCAGTTCTTC. This encodes CATSEVKGSYNEQFF.

In its sample, this clonotype was seen a few times. V gene TRBV7-6 combines with J gene TRBJ1-3; no clear D. CDR3 size: 16 residues. The ends were cut back, 1 base at V and 4 bases at J, with 14 bases in the middle. Germline CDR1 reads SGHVS; CDR2 reads FNYEAQ. CDR3 sequence reads: CASSLDIRVLGNTIYF. The CDR3 coding sequence is TGTGCCAGCAGCTTAGATATTCGCGTTCTCGGAAACACCATATATTTT. Full variable domain (outside the CDR3, taken from reference TRBV7-6 and TRBJ1-3): GAGVSQSPRYKVTKRGQDVALRCDPISGHVSLYWYRQALGQGPEFLTYFNYEAQQDKSGLPNDRFSAERPEGSISTLTIQRTEQRDSAMYRCASSLDIRVLGNTIYFGEGSWLTVV.

To note about this clonotype: Mismatch with germline at one junction end may stem from a read error. The rearrangement links TRBV12-3 or TRBV12-4 to TRBJ2-3; D not certain. This CDR3 is built from 12 residues. As DNA, the CDR3 is TGTGCCAGCAGTACCCCCCCAGATACGCAGAATTTT. Encoded protein: CASSTPPDTQNF.

The chain has TRBV7-9 and TRBJ2-7; tentative D call: TRBD1 (6 bases). The CDR3 length is 15 residues. Germline V gene lookup returns CDR1 SEHNR and CDR2 FQNEAQ (reference sequence). Trimming took 4 bases from V and 3 from J, leaving 16 bases between them. Here the CDR3 reads CASSSDRTDFYEQYF. The CDR3 DNA sequence: TGTGCCAGCAGCTCAGACCGGACAGATTTCTACGAGCAGTACTTC.

V is TRBV20-1 and J is TRBJ1-5; D not resolved. Germline CDR1 reads DFQATT; CDR2 reads SNEGSKA (reference sequence). This CDR3 is built from 13 residues. CDR3 nucleotides: TGCAGCGCGAGGCCAGGAGGCAATCAGCCCCAGCATTTT. Its translation is CSARPGGNQPQHF.

The rearrangement joins TRBV7-9 to TRBJ2-7, with 15 bases matching TRBD2. The CDR3 extends over 17 amino acids. V dropped 4 bases and J dropped 2; count of bases not matched to a gene: 6. Germline V CDR1 and CDR2: SEHNR, FQNEAQ (reference sequence). This CDR3 is CASSSGLAGGGTYEQYF. The CDR3 nucleotides read TGTGCCAGCAGCTCGGGACTAGCGGGAGGTGGAACCTACGAGCAGTACTTC.

This sequence joins TRBV7-9 and TRBJ2-5, with 9 positions matching TRBD1. Germline V CDR1 and CDR2: SEHNR, FQNEAQ (reference sequence). The CDR3 loop spans 15 amino acids. J was trimmed by 5 bases and V by 0 bases; bases with no gene match: 4. CDR3 in DNA: TGTGCCAGCAGCTTAGCCCACAGGGGGCGGGAGACCCAGTACTTC. This gives the protein CASSLAHRGRETQYF.

CDR3 nucleotides: TGTGCCAGCAGTGCTCTAGCGGGAGGGCTAGGTGAGCAGTTCTTC. Translated, it gives CASSALAGGLGEQFF. V is TRBV12-3 or TRBV12-4 and J is TRBJ2-1, with TRBD2 identical over 12 bases. Losses at the gene ends were 5 bases for V and 9 bases for J; bases not matched to a gene: 8. This CDR3 spans 15 amino acids.

This clonotype was counted ten times or more. The chain is built from TRBV7-9 and TRBJ2-5; 10 bases match TRBD2. V trimming: 5 bases; J trimming: 1 base; junction bases outside the gene matches: 4. Per the germline V gene, CDR1 is SEHNR and CDR2 is FQNEAQ (reference sequence). CDR3 size: 15 residues. CDR3 bases: TGTGCCAGCAGCCCAGGACTAGCGGTCCAAGAGACCCAGTACTTC. As protein: CASSPGLAVQETQYF.

This clonotype has only a few counts. The V call is TRBV27, the J call TRBJ1-1, with TRBD1 matching over 12 bases. The CDR3 is 15 amino acids. Germline V CDR1 and CDR2: MNHEY, SMNVEV (reference sequence). Trimming removed 4 bases from V and 0 bases from J; junction bases left unmatched: 0. The CDR3 DNA reads as TGTGCCAGCAGTTGGGACAGGGGGCTGAACACTGAAGCTTTCTTT. Translating it yields CASSWDRGLNTEAFF.

The chain links TRBV5-4 to TRBJ2-2; no reliable D call. The CDR3 is 14 amino acids. V was clipped by 6 bases and J by 4 bases, with 13 bases between them. Germline CDR1 SGHNT, CDR2 YYREEE (reference sequence). The CDR3 spells CASTVYQATGELFF. CDR3 DNA: TGTGCCAGCACCGTGTATCAGGCCACCGGGGAGCTGTTTTTT.

The table lists this clonotype with a few counts. This chain connects TRBV10-2 to TRBJ2-2; a weak D match, TRBD2 (7 bases). The CDR3 consists of 15 residues. Deletions cut 7 bases from V and 0 bases from J, with 12 bases between. Looked up from germline, CDR1 is WSHSY and CDR2 is SAAADI. The CDR3 coding sequence is TGCGCCAGCATCAAAGGGGGGGCGAACACCGGGGAGCTGTTTTTT. This codes for CASIKGGANTGELFF.

This clonotype has a count of ten or more. The chain links TRBV5-1 to TRBJ1-4; D perhaps matches TRBD1 (6 bases). There are 15 residues in the CDR3. Germline V gene data show CDR1 as SGHRS and CDR2 as YFSETQ. V gave up 5 bases and J gave up 4 bases, with 15 bases separating them. The CDR3 bases are TGCGCCAGCAGTACCGGGACAAACCTTAATGAAAAACTGTTTTTT. Translating it yields CASSTGTNLNEKLFF.

This clonotype was detected only a few times. V is TRBV3-1 and J is TRBJ2-1, with 8 positions matching TRBD1. Trimming cost V 4 bases and J 4 bases; bases outside gene matches: 6. Germline V CDR1 and CDR2: LGHDT, YNNKEL (reference sequence). The CDR3 spans 15 residues. CDR3 in DNA: TGTGCCAGCAGCCCCCGGGACAGGAGATACAATGAGCAGTTCTTC. Protein sequence: CASSPRDRRYNEQFF.

This clonotype appeared a few times. The chain links TRBV3-1 to TRBJ1-2; possibly TRBD1 for D (6 bases). V was shortened by 4 bases and J by 5 bases, with 11 bases between the two germline ends. CDR1 and CDR2 from the germline V gene are LGHDT and YNNKEL (reference sequence). The CDR3 loop spans 13 amino acids. The CDR3 loop reads CASSLGGEYGYTF. The CDR3 DNA reads TGTGCCAGCAGCCTGGGGGGCGAATATGGCTACACCTTC.

The chain recombines TRBV5-8 with TRBJ2-1; D remains ambiguous. Germline assignment: CDR1 SGHTS and CDR2 YDEGEE. The CDR3 covers 15 residues. Deletions cut 5 bases from V and 3 bases from J, with 15 bases between. Here the CDR3 reads CASRTRLLFYNEQFF. The CDR3 DNA follows: TGTGCCAGCAGAACCAGGCTCCTCTTCTACAATGAGCAGTTCTTC.

This clonotype was seen a handful of times. CDR3 protein: CASSFPAPGQGRLSSYNEQFF. CDR3 coding DNA: TGTGCCAGCAGCTTTCCCGCCCCGGGACAGGGGCGACTAAGCTCCTACAATGAGCAGTTCTTC. The rearrangement joins TRBV11-2 to TRBJ2-1; TRBD1 matches 10 bases. This CDR3 is built from 21 residues. Germline CDR1 reads SGHAT; CDR2 reads FQNNGV. V was clipped by 3 bases and J by 0 bases; unmatched bases: 17.

This clonotype was counted between two and nine times. The rearrangement joins TRBV2 to TRBJ2-4; 10 nucleotides match TRBD2. The CDR3 runs to 19 residues. CDR1 and CDR2 (germline): SNHLY, FYNNEI. V shed 5 bases, J shed 3 bases, and the junction held 16 bases outside the gene matches. The CDR3 spells CASSLRLAGALVGKNIQYF. CDR3 bases: TGTGCCAGCAGTCTGAGACTAGCGGGCGCCCTGGTGGGCAAAAACATTCAGTACTTC.

The rearrangement links TRBV12-3 or TRBV12-4 to TRBJ2-1; 8 bases are shared with TRBD1. The V gene end was trimmed by 5 bases and the J gene end by 8 bases; junction bases not matched to a gene: 2. The CDR3 sequence is 12 residues long. The CDR3 sequence: CASSVTGDEQFF. CDR3 nucleotide sequence: TGTGCCAGCAGTGTGACAGGGGATGAGCAGTTCTTC.

This clonotype has just a few counts. This sequence joins TRBV5-5 and TRBJ1-1; D not resolved. V was trimmed by 4 bases and J by 6 bases, leaving 16 bases between them. Germline V CDR1 and CDR2: SGHKS, YYEKEE (reference sequence). The CDR3 loop spans 14 amino acids. The CDR3 bases are TGTGCCAGCAGCCCGCGGCCAGACCCGGCTGAAGCTTTCTTT. This translates into CASSPRPDPAEAFF.

This clonotype was detected a few times. At one end, the junction sequence differs from germline, possibly due to a read error. V is TRBV29-1 and J is TRBJ2-1, with 7 bases aligning to TRBD2. The length of the CDR3 is 10 residues. Germline lookup yields CDR1 SQVTM and CDR2 ANQGSEA. For the CDR3, the DNA is TGTGCGGGAGAGAACAATGAGCAGTTCTTC. Translating it yields CAGENNEQFF.

The chain has TRBV21-1 and TRBJ2-7; the table calls TRBD2, which could not be checked here. TRBV21-1 is a pseudogene locus. The CDR3 spans 22 residues. This chain's CDR3 is CASSKSNRRSSGKCRHYHEQYF. The CDR3 nucleotides are TGTGCCAGCAGCAAATCCAATCGGAGGAGTAGCGGGAAGTGCCGCCACTACCACGAGCAGTACTTC.